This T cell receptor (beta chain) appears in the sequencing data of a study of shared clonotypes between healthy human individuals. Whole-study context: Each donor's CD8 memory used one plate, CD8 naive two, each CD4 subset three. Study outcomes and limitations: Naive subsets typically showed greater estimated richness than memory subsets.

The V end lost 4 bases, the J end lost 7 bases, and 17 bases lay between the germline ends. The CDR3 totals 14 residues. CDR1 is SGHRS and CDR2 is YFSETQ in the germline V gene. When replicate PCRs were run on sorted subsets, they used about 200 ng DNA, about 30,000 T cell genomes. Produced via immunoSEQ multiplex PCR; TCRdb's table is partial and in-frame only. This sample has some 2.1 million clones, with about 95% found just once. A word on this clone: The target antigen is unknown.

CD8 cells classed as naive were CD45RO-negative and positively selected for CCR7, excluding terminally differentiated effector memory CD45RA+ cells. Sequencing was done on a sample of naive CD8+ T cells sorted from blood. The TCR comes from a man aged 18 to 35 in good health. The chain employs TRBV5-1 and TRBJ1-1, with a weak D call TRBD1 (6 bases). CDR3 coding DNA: TGCGCCAGCAGCGGGGGGCCTTTCGAGGGTGAAGCTTTCTTT. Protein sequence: CASSGGPFEGEAFF.